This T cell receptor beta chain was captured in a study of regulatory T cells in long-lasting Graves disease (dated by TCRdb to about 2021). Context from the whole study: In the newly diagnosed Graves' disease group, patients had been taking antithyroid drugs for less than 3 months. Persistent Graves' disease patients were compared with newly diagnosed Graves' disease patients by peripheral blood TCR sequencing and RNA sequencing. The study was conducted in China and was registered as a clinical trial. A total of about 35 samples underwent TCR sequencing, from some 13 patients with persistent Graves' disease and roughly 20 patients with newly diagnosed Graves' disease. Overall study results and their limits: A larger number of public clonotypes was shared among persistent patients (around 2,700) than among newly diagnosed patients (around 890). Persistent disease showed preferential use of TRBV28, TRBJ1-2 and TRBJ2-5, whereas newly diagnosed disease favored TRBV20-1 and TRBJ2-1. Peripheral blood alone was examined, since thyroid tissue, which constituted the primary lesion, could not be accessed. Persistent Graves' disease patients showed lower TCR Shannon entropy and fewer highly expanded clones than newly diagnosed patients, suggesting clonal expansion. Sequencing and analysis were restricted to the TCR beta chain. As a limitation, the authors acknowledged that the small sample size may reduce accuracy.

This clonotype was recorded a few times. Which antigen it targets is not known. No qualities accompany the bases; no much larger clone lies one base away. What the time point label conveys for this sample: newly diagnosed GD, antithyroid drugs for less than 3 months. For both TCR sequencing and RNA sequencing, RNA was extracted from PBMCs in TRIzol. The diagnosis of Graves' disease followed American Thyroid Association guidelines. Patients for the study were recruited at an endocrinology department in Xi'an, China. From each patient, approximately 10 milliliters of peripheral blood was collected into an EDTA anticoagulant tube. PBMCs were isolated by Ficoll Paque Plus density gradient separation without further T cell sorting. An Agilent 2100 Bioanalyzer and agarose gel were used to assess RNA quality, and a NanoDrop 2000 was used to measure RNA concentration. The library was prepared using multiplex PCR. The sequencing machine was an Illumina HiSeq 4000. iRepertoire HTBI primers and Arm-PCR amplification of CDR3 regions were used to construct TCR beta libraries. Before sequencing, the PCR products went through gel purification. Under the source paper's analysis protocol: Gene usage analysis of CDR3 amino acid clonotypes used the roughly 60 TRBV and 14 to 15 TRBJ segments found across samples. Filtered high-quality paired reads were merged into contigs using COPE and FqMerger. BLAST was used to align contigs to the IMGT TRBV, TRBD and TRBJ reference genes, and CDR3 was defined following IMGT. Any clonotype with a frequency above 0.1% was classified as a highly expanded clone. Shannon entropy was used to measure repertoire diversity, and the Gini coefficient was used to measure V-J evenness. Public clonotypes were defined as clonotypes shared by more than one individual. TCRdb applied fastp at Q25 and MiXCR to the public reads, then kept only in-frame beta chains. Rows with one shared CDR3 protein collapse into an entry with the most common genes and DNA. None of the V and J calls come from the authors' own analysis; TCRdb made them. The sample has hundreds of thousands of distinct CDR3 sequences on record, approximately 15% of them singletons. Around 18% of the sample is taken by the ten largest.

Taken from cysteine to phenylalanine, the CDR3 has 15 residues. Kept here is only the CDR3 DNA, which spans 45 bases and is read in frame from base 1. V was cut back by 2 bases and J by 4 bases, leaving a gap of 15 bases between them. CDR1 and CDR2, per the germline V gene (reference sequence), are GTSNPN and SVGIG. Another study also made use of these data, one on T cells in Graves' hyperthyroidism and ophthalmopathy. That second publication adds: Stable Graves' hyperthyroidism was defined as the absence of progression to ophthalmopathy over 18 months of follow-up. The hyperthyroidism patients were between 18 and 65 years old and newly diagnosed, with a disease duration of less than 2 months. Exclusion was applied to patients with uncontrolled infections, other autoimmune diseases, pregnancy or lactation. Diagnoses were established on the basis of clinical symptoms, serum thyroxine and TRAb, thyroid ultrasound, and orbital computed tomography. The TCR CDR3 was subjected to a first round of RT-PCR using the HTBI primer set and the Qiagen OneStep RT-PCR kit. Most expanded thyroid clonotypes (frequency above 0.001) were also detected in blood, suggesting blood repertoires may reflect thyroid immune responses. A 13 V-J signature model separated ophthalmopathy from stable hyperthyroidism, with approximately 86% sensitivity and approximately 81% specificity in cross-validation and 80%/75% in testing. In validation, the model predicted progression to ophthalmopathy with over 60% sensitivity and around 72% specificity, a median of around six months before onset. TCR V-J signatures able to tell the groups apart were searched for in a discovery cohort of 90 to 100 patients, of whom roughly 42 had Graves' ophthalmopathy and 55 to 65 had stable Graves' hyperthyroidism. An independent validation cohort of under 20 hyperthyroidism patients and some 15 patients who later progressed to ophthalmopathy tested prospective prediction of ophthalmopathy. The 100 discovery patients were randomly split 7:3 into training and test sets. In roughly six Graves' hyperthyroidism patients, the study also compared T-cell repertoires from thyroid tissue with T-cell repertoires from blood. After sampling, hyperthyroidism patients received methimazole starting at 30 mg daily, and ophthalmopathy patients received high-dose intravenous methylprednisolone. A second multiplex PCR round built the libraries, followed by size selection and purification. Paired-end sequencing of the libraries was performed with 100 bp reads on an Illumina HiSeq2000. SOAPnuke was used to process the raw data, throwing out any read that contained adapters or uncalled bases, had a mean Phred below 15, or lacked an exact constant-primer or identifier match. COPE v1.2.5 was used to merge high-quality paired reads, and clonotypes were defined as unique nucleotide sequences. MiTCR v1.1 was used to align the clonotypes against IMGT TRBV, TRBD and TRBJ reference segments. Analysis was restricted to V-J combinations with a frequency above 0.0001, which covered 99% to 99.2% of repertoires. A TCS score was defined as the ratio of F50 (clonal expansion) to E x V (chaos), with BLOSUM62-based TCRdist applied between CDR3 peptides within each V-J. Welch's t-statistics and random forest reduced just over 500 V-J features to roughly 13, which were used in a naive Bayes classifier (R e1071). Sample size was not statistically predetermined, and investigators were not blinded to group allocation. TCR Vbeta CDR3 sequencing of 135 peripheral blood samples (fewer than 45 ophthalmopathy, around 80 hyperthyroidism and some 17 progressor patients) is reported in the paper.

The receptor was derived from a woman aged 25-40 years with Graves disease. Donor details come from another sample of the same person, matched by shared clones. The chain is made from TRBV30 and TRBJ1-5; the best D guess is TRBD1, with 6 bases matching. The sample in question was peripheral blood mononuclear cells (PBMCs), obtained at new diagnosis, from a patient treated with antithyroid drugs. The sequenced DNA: TGTGCCTGGAGTTATCCGGGGGGCGCGAATCAGCCCCAGCATTTT. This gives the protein CAWSYPGGANQPQHF.